The 21 T cell receptor beta chains presented below share a single source sample, sequenced in a study of T cell clones after liver transplantation. Some clones are missing from TCRdb's copy, which holds only in-frame ones; the method was immunoSEQ multiplex PCR. The sample consists of around 20,000 clones, over 80% of them appearing once. Here the sequenced sample was CD8+ T cells from blood, taken before liver transplant. The receptor set was obtained from a human donor who received a liver transplant.

This chain joins TRBV5-8 and TRBJ2-7; D perhaps matches TRBD1 (6 bases). This CDR3 region has 15 residues. Trimming stripped 2 bases from V and 3 bases from J, with 15 bases between. Germline V gene sequence: CDR1 SGHTS, CDR2 YDEGEE. The CDR3 nucleotides are TGTGCCAGCAGCTTTCAACAGGGCCGTTACTACGAGCAGTACTTC. Amino acids: CASSFQQGRYYEQYF.

The J gene is TRBJ1-2, the V gene TRBV7-6; tentatively, D is TRBD1 (6 bases). This CDR3 contains 14 residues. The ends were cut back, 4 bases at V and 4 bases at J, with 13 bases in the middle. Germline V gene lookup returns CDR1 SGHVS and CDR2 FNYEAQ. CDR3 nucleotide sequence: TGTGCCAGCAGCTCCCCAGGGGAGGGCTATGGCTACACCTTC. It specifies CASSSPGEGYGYTF.

This clone was seen just once. The chain combines TRBV27 with TRBJ2-2; D is ambiguous. Per germline, CDR1 MNHEY and CDR2 SMNVEV (reference sequence). V lost 2 bases to trimming and J lost 6 bases, with 7 bases between them. The CDR3 extends over 13 amino acids. DNA for the CDR3: TGTGCCAGCAGTTTAATGGTCCCCGGGGAGCTGTTTTTT. Its translation: CASSLMVPGELFF.

This chain uses TRBV5-8 with TRBJ2-5; D is undetermined. V shed 0 bases and J shed 1 base, with 16 bases lying between them. The CDR3 has 17 residues. Germline V gene lookup returns CDR1 SGHTS and CDR2 YDEGEE. This CDR3 is CASSLGTVTGPQETQYF. The CDR3, as DNA: TGTGCCAGCAGCTTGGGTACTGTCACGGGTCCCCAAGAGACCCAGTACTTC.

The chain couples TRBV9 to TRBJ2-3; TRBD2 might be the D (6 bases). The CDR3 extends over 14 amino acids. V lost 3 bases to trimming and J lost 0 bases, with 8 bases between them. Germline CDR1 reads SGDLS; CDR2 reads YYNGEE. In DNA form, the CDR3 reads TGTGCCAGCAGCGCGGGGGTTAGCACAGATACGCAGTATTTT. It yields the protein CASSAGVSTDTQYF.

The V gene is TRBV28, the J gene TRBJ2-1, with 13 bases fitting TRBD2. The CDR3 length is 15 residues. With 7 bases clipped from V and 6 bases from J, the junction kept 6 bases outside the gene matches. Germline CDR1 reads MDHEN; CDR2 reads SYDVKM. The CDR3 is CASTPGTSGINEQFF. CDR3 DNA sequence: TGTGCCAGCACCCCCGGGACTAGCGGGATCAATGAGCAGTTCTTC.

The rearrangement joins TRBV27 to TRBJ2-7, with D possibly being TRBD1 or TRBD2 (5 bases each). This CDR3 has 13 residues. V was cut by 6 bases and J by 0 bases, with 9 bases left in between. Germline CDR1 and CDR2: MNHEY and SMNVEV (reference sequence). The CDR3 DNA reads as TGTGCCAGCAGATCCGGGGCCTCCTACGAGCAGTACTTC. Translating it yields CASRSGASYEQYF.

The chain links TRBV7-9 to TRBJ1-2, with D maybe TRBD1 (6 bases). Germline loops: CDR1 SEHNR, CDR2 FQNEAQ (reference sequence). CDR3 size: 15 residues. The ends were cut back, 4 bases at V and 8 bases at J, with 20 bases in the middle. CDR3 residues: CASSSIKGGPLGYTF. The CDR3 bases are TGTGCCAGCAGCTCCATCAAGGGGGGCCCCTTGGGCTACACCTTC. The entire variable domain, with the rest obtained from reference TRBV7-9 and TRBJ1-2, is as follows: DTGVSQNPRHKITKRGQNVTFRCDPISEHNRLYWYRQTLGQGPEFLTYFQNEAQLEKSRLLSDRFSAERPKGSFSTLEIQRTEQGDSAMYLCASSSIKGGPLGYTFGSGTRLTVV.

The CDR3 nucleotides are TGTGCCAGCAGACTGGACAGGGGGGAACTCTATGGCTACACCTTC. Translated: CASRLDRGELYGYTF. The chain recombines TRBV6-1 with TRBJ1-2; 10 bases match TRBD1. V was clipped by 6 bases and J by 4 bases; unmatched bases: 8. Germline V gene sequence: CDR1 MNHNS, CDR2 SASEGT. This CDR3 region has 15 residues.

V is TRBV9 and J is TRBJ1-1, with a weak D call TRBD1 (6 bases). Germline CDR1 and CDR2: SGDLS and YYNGEE. This CDR3 comprises 14 residues. V lost 4 bases to trimming and J lost 0 bases, with 10 bases between them. This CDR3 reads CASSRGHMNTEAFF. DNA for the CDR3: TGTGCCAGCAGCCGGGGACATATGAACACTGAAGCTTTCTTT. The full variable domain, rest sourced from reference TRBV9 and TRBJ1-1, is DSGVTQTPKHLITATGQRVTLRCSPRSGDLSVYWYQQSLDQGLQFLIQYYNGEERAKGNILERFSAQQFPDLHSELNLSSLELGDSALYFCASSRGHMNTEAFFGQGTRLTVV.

This clone has just one count. The V call is TRBV9, the J call TRBJ2-1; no clear D gene. Looked up from germline, CDR1 is SGDLS and CDR2 is YYNGEE. The CDR3 is 13 residues long. V lost 0 bases and J 9 bases, leaving 10 bases between the germline ends. Here the CDR3 reads CASSVVPVAEQFF. The CDR3 bases are TGTGCCAGCAGCGTAGTCCCGGTGGCTGAGCAGTTCTTC.

CDR3 residues: CASSLALAGGGEQFF. The CDR3 bases are TGTGCCAGCAGCTTAGCTCTAGCGGGAGGGGGTGAGCAGTTCTTC. This chain connects TRBV7-6 to TRBJ2-1; 12 nucleotides match TRBD2. Germline V lookup: CDR1 SGHVS, CDR2 FNYEAQ. The ends lost 0 bases at V and 9 bases at J; junction bases unmatched: 3. CDR3 length: 15 residues.

The chain employs TRBV5-1 and TRBJ2-7; the D gene is possibly TRBD1 (5 bases). The CDR3 spans 15 residues. The V and J ends lost 4 bases and 5 bases respectively, with 19 bases between them. Germline V gene lookup returns CDR1 SGHRS and CDR2 YFSETQ. DNA for the CDR3: TGCGCCAGCAGCCCCAGTTCCCAGGGAAGGAACGAGCAGTACTTC. Translated, it gives CASSPSSQGRNEQYF.

As concerns this clone: One junction end does not reproduce the germline sequence, and a read error may be involved. This chain connects TRBV29-1 to TRBJ1-2; tentative D call: TRBD1 (6 bases). This CDR3 has 9 residues. The germline V gene has CDR1 SQVTM and CDR2 ANQGSEA. The CDR3 DNA is TGCAGCGTAAACCCGACAGGCCTCTTC. This translates into CSVNPTGLF.

The chain carries TRBV25-1 and TRBJ2-2, with D uncertain. Germline V gene lookup returns CDR1 MGHDK and CDR2 SYGVNS. Deletions cut 10 bases from V and 2 bases from J, with 11 bases between. The CDR3 is 13 residues long. The CDR3 protein is CATPGPNTGELFF. CDR3 in DNA: TGTGCCACCCCGGGCCCCAACACCGGGGAGCTGTTTTTT.

This rearrangement joins TRBV27 to TRBJ2-7; TRBD1 aligns across 11 bases. Per germline, CDR1 MNHEY and CDR2 SMNVEV (reference sequence). The CDR3 length is 16 residues. J was trimmed by 3 bases and V by 6 bases; bases with no gene match: 10. CDR3 sequence reads: CASSYDPGQGDYEQYF. CDR3 nucleotide sequence: TGTGCCAGCAGCTATGACCCGGGACAGGGGGACTACGAGCAGTACTTC.

The chain carries TRBV19 and TRBJ1-1, with no clear D. This CDR3 is built from 17 residues. The germline gives CDR1 LNHDA, CDR2 SQIVND (reference sequence). V lost 1 base to trimming and J lost 0 bases, with 15 bases between them. CDR3 in DNA: TGTGCCAGTAGTATAGTCGGAAGAAGGTATATGAACACTGAAGCTTTCTTT. Translating gives CASSIVGRRYMNTEAFF.

V usage is TRBV28 and J usage is TRBJ2-1, with a weak D call TRBD1 (5 bases). CDR3 length: 16 amino acids. In germline, CDR1 is MDHEN, CDR2 SYDVKM. V shed 7 bases and J shed 2 bases, with 18 bases lying between them. CDR3 coding DNA: TGTGCCAGCACCTCTTGGGGCAGGCAGGCCTACAATGAGCAGTTCTTC. As protein: CASTSWGRQAYNEQFF.

V usage is TRBV5-1 and J usage is TRBJ2-7; D may correspond to TRBD1 or TRBD2 (6 bases each). The germline V gene has CDR1 SGHRS and CDR2 YFSETQ. V lost 1 base and J 2 bases, leaving 10 bases between the germline ends. The CDR3 is 14 amino acids. CDR3 loop: CASSLLGGTYEQYF. In DNA, the CDR3 is TGCGCCAGCAGCTTGCTGGGGGGCACCTACGAGCAGTACTTC.

This clone came up a few times. The rearrangement joins TRBV27 to TRBJ2-1; TRBD2 might be the D (6 bases). V gave up 0 bases and J gave up 10 bases, with 10 bases separating them. The germline CDR1 and CDR2 sequences are MNHEY and SMNVEV (reference sequence). The CDR3 contains 13 residues. The CDR3 region is CASSLSGAGEQFF. CDR3 DNA sequence: TGTGCCAGCAGTTTATCGGGAGCGGGCGAGCAGTTCTTC.

The chain carries TRBV19 and TRBJ1-5; no clear D gene. This CDR3 is 13 amino acids long. V lost 3 bases and J lost 7, with 10 bases in between. Per germline, CDR1 LNHDA and CDR2 SQIVND (reference sequence). Written as DNA, the CDR3 is TGTGCCAGTAGTATGTCCCACAGCCAGCCCCAGCATTTT. It codes for CASSMSHSQPQHF.